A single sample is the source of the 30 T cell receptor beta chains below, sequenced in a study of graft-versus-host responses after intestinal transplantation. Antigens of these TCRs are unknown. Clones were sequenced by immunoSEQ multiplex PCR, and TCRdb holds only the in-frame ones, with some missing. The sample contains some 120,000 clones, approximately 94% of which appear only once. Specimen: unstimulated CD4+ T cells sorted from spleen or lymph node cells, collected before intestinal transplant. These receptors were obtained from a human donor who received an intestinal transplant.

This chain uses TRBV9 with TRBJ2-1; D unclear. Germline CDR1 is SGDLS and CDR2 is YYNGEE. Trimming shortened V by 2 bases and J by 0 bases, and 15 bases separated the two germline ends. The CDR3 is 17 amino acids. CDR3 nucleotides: TGTGCCAGCAGCGTCTGGTACGAGCCAGGCTCCTACAATGAGCAGTTCTTC. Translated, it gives CASSVWYEPGSYNEQFF.

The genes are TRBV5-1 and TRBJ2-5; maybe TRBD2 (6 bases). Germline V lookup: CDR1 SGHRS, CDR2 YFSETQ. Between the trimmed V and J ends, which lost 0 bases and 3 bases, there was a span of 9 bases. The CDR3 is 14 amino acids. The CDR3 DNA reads TGCGCCAGCAGCTTGGTGTCGGGGGAAGAGACCCAGTACTTC. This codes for CASSLVSGEETQYF.

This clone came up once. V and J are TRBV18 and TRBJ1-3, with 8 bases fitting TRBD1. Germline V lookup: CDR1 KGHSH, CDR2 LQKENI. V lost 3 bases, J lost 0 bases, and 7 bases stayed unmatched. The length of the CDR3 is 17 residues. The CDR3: CASSPRDRRGSGNTIYF. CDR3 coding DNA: TGTGCCAGCTCACCCCGGGACAGGAGAGGCTCTGGAAACACCATATATTTT.

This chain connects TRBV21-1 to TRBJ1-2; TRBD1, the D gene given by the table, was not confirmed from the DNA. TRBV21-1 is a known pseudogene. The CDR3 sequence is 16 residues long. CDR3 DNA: TGTGCCAGCAGCAAAGAGGGGCAGGGGAAGACGGGAGGCTACACCTTC. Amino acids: CASSKEGQGKTGGYTF.

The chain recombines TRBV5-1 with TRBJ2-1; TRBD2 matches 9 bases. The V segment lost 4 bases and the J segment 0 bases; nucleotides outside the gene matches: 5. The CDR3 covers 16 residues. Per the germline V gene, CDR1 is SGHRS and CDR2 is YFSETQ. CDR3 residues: CASSTSGLASYNEQFF. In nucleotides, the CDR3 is TGCGCCAGCAGCACCTCGGGACTAGCCTCCTACAATGAGCAGTTCTTC.

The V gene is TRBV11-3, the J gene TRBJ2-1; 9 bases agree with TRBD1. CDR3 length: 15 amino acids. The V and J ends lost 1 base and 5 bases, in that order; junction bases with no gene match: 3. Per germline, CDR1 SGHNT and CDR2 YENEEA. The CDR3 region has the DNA TGTGCCAGCAGCTTAGGGACAGGGGAGAACAATGAGCAGTTCTTC. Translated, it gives CASSLGTGENNEQFF.

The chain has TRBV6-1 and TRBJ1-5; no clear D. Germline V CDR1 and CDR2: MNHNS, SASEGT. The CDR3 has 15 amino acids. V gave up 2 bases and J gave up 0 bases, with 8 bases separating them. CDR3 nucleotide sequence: TGTGCCAGCAGTGAAACTGACTATAGCAATCAGCCCCAGCATTTT. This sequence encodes CASSETDYSNQPQHF.

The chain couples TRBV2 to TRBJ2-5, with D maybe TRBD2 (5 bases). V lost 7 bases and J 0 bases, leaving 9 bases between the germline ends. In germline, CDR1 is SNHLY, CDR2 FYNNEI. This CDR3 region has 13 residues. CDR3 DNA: TGTGCCAGCAACGGAGGTTACCAAGAGACCCAGTACTTC. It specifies CASNGGYQETQYF.

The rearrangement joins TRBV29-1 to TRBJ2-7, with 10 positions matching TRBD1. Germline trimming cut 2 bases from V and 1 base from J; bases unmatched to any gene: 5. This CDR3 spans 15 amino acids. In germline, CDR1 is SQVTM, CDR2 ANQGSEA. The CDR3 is CSVEFGDRGSYEQYF. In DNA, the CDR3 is TGCAGCGTTGAATTCGGGGACAGGGGTTCCTACGAGCAGTACTTC.

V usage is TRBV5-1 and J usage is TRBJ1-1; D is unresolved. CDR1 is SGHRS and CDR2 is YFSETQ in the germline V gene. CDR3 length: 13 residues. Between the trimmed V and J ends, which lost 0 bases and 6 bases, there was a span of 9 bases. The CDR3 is CASSLGGSPEAFF. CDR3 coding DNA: TGCGCCAGCAGCTTGGGAGGGAGCCCTGAAGCTTTCTTT.

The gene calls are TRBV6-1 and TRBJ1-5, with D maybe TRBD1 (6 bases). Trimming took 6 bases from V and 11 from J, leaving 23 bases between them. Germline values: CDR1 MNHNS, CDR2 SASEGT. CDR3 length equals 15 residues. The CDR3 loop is CASSRRTAQEGTQHF. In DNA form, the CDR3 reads TGTGCCAGCAGCCGCAGGACAGCCCAGGAGGGGACCCAGCATTTT.

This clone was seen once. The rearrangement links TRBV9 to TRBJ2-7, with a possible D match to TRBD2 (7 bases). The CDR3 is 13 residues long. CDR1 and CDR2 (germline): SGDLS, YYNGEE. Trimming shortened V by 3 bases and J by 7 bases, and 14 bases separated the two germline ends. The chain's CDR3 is CASSDRGAGEQYF. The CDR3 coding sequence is TGTGCCAGCAGCGACCGGGGGGCAGGGGAGCAGTACTTC.

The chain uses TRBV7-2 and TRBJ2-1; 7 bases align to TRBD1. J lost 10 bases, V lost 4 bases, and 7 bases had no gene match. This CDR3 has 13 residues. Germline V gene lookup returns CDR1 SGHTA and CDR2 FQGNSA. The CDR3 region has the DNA TGTGCCAGCAGCTCCGGACAGGTTCAAGAGCAGTTCTTC. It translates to CASSSGQVQEQFF.

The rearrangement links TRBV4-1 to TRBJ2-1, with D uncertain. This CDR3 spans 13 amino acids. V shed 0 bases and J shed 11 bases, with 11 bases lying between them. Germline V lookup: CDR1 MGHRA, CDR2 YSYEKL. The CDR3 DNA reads TGCGCCAGCAGCCAAGATATAAGGACCAAGCAGTTCTTC. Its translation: CASSQDIRTKQFF.

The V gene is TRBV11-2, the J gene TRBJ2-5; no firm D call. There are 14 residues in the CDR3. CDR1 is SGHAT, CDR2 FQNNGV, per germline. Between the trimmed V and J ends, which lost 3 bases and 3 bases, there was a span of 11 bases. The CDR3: CASSLTRYKETQYF. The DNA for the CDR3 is TGTGCCAGCAGCTTGACGCGATACAAAGAGACCCAGTACTTC.

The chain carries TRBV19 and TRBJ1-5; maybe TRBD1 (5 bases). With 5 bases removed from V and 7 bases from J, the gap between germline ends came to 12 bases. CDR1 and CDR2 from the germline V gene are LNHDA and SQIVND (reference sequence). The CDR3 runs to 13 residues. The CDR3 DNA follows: TGTGCCAGTAGTCCTTTCCGGGGCCAGCCCCAGCATTTT. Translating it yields CASSPFRGQPQHF.

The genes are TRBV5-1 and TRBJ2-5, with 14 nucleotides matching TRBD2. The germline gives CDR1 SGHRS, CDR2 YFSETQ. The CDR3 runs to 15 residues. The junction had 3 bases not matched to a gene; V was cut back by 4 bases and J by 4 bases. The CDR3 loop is CASSPGTSGGETQYF. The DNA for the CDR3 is TGCGCCAGCAGCCCCGGGACTAGCGGGGGAGAGACCCAGTACTTC.

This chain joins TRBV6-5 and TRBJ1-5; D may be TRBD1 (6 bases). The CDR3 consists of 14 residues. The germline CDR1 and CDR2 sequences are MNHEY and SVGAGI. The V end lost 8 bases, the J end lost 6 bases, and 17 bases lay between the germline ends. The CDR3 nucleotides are TGTGCCAGCTGGGAACAGGGATCAAGTCAGCCCCAGCATTTT. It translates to CASWEQGSSQPQHF.

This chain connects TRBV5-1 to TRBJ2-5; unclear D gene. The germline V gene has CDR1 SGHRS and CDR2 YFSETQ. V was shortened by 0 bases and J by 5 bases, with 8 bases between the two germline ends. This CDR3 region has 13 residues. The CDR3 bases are TGCGCCAGCAGCTTGGCCCTAGGGGAGACCCAGTACTTC. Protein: CASSLALGETQYF.

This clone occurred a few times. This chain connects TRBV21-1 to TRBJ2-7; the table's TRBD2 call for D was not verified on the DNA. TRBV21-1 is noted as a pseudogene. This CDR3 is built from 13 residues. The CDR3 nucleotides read TGTGCCAGCATCTGGCGGGGAACCTACGAGCAGTACTTC. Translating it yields CASIWRGTYEQYF.

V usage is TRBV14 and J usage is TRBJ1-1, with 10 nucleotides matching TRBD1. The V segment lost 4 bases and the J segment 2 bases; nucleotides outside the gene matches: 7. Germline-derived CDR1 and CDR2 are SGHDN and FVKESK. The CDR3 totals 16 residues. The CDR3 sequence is CASSRSRQGANTEAFF. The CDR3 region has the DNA TGTGCCAGCAGCCGTTCCAGACAGGGGGCTAACACTGAAGCTTTCTTT. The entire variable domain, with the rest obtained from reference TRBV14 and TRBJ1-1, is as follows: EAGVTQFPSHSVIEKGQTVTLRCDPISGHDNLYWYRRVMGKEIKFLLHFVKESKQDESGMPNNRFLAERTGGTYSTLKVQPAELEDSGVYFCASSRSRQGANTEAFFGQGTRLTVV.

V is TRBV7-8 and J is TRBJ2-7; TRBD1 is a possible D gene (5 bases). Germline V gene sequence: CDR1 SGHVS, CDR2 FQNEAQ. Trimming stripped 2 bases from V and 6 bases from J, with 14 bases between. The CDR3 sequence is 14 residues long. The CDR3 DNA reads TGTGCCAGCAGCTTACAGGGCCCTTCTAGCGAGCAGTACTTC. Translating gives CASSLQGPSSEQYF.

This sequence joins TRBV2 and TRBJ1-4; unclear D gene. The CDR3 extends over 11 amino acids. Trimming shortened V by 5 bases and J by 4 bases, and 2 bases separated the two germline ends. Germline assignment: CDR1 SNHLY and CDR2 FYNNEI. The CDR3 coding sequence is TGTGCCAGCAGTTATAATGAAAAACTGTTTTTT. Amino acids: CASSYNEKLFF.

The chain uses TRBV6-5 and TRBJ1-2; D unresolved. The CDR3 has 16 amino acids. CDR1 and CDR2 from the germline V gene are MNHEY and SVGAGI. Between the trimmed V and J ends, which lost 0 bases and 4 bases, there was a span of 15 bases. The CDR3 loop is CASSYSRQNPSYGYTF. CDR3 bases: TGTGCCAGCAGTTACTCGAGGCAGAACCCTTCCTATGGCTACACCTTC.

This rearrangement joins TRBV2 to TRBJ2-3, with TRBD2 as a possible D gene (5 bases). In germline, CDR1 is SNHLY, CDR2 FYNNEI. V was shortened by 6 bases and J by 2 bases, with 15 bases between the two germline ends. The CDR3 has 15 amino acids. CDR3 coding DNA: TGTGCCAGCAGATTAGCGAGATTCGTCACAGATACGCAGTATTTT. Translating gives CASRLARFVTDTQYF.

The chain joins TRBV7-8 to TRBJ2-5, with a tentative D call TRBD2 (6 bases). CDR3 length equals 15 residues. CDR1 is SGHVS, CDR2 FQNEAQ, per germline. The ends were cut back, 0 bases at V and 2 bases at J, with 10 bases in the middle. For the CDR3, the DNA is TGTGCCAGCAGCTTAGCGGGGGGAAGGCAAGAGACCCAGTACTTC. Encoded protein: CASSLAGGRQETQYF.

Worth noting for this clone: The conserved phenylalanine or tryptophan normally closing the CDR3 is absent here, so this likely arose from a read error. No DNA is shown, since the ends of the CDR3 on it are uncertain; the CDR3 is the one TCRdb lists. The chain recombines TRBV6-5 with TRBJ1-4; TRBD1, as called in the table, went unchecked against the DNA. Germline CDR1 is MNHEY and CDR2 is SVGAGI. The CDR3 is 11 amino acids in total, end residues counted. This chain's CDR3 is CASSYYTVPFY.

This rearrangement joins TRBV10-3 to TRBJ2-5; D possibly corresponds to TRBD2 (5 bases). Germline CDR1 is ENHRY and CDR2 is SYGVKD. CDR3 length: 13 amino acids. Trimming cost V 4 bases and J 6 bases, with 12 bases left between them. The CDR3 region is CAISGTDKQTQYF. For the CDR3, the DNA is TGTGCCATCAGTGGGACTGACAAGCAGACCCAGTACTTC.

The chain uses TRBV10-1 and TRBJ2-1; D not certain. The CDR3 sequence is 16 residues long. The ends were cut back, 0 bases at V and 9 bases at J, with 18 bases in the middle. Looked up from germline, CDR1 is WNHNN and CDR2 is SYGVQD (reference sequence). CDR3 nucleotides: TGCGCCAGCAGTGAGTCGATAGGGCCCCGGCGGAGTGAGCAGTTCTTC. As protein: CASSESIGPRRSEQFF.

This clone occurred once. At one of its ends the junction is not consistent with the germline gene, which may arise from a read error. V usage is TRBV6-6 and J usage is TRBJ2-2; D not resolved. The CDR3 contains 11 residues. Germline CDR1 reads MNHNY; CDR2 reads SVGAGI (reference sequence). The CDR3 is CASGYTGELFF. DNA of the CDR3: TGTGCCAGCGGTTACACCGGGGAGCTGTTTTTT.